The next 16 T cell receptor beta chains were all read from a single sample in a study of T-cell memory formation after mild COVID-19. MiXCR, applied by TCRdb to the 5' RACE reads, yields one record per CDR3 protein. This sample has 150,000 to 200,000 distinct CDR3 sequences, with 14% found just once. Input material: PBMCs or a T cell subset sorted from them (not recorded which). The receptors were sampled from an adult woman who had mild COVID-19 (a few samples of this study predate the infection). Cell type and time point are not known.

V usage is TRBV10-3 and J usage is TRBJ1-5; a possible D gene is TRBD1 (6 bases). CDR1 is ENHRY and CDR2 is SYGVKD in the germline V gene. With 10 bases removed from V and 5 bases from J, the gap between germline ends came to 15 bases. This CDR3 contains 13 residues. Here the CDR3 reads CATRGRGDQPQHF. The CDR3 DNA is TGTGCCACCCGGGGGAGGGGGGATCAGCCCCAGCATTTT.

This chain connects TRBV10-3 to TRBJ2-3, with 7 bases aligning to TRBD1. V lost 4 bases and J lost 5; bases outside the gene matches: 6. CDR1 and CDR2 (germline): ENHRY, SYGVKD. The CDR3 loop spans 14 amino acids. This chain's CDR3 is CAISGQGVGDTQYF. For the CDR3, the DNA is TGTGCCATCAGTGGACAGGGAGTAGGAGATACGCAGTATTTT.

This clonotype was counted only a few times. The gene calls are TRBV7-9 and TRBJ2-7, with 9 bases identical to TRBD1. The CDR3 totals 16 residues. V gave up 6 bases and J gave up 0 bases; unmatched junction bases: 9. In germline, CDR1 is SEHNR, CDR2 FQNEAQ (reference sequence). CDR3 DNA: TGTGCCAGCAGTTCCGGGACAGGGCCCACCTCCTACGAGCAGTACTTC. It is translated as CASSSGTGPTSYEQYF.

This clonotype was found a few times. The gene calls are TRBV12-3 or TRBV12-4 and TRBJ2-5; tentative D call: TRBD2 (6 bases). V was shortened by 3 bases and J by 2 bases, with 16 bases between the two germline ends. The CDR3 contains 16 residues. The CDR3 nucleotides read TGTGCCAGCAGTTTCCTTCCGGCTAGCGATCAAGAGACCCAGTACTTC. Protein sequence: CASSFLPASDQETQYF.

This clonotype has a handful of counts. V gene TRBV20-1 combines with J gene TRBJ2-1, with D possibly matching TRBD1 (5 bases). Germline loops: CDR1 DFQATT, CDR2 SNEGSKA (reference sequence). Trimming stripped 6 bases from V and 4 bases from J, with 10 bases between. CDR3 length: 12 residues. The CDR3 region is CSATRQYNEQFF. The CDR3 nucleotides are TGCAGTGCCACCCGACAGTACAATGAGCAGTTCTTC.

V gene TRBV7-8 combines with J gene TRBJ2-7, with 13 positions matching TRBD2. With V trimmed by 4 bases and J by 2 bases, 14 bases remained unmatched. CDR1 SGHVS and CDR2 FQNEAQ come from the germline V gene. The CDR3 loop spans 19 amino acids. CDR3 DNA sequence: TGTGCCAGCAGCTATAGAGGACTAGCGGGAGTTGGGCGCCCCTACGAGCAGTACTTC. It is translated as CASSYRGLAGVGRPYEQYF.

This clonotype was picked up a small number of times. The rearrangement uses TRBV5-1 and TRBJ1-2; D might be TRBD1 (6 bases). Trimming stripped 3 bases from V and 3 bases from J, with 12 bases between. This CDR3 region has 14 residues. Per germline, CDR1 SGHRS and CDR2 YFSETQ. The CDR3 DNA reads TGCGCCAGCAGCTCCGAAACAGGGTACTATGGCTACACCTTC. This gives the protein CASSSETGYYGYTF.

The chain uses TRBV29-1 and TRBJ2-2; 7 bases match TRBD2. Germline V lookup: CDR1 SQVTM, CDR2 ANQGSEA. V lost 7 bases to trimming and J lost 7 bases; unmatched junction nucleotides: 12. This CDR3 contains 14 residues. CDR3 DNA: TGCAGCGGTGGCGGTGCGGGAGCCGGCGGGGAGCTGTTTTTT. It codes for CSGGGAGAGGELFF.

This clonotype was recorded at least ten times. CDR3 loop: CASSDRKGIAGPSTDTQYF. CDR3 sequence (DNA): TGTGCCAGCAGTGATAGGAAGGGTATAGCGGGGCCCTCCACAGATACGCAGTATTTT. V gene TRBV25-1 combines with J gene TRBJ2-3; 8 bases agree with TRBD2. The J segment lost 2 bases and the V segment lost 3 bases, leaving 16 bases of the junction unmatched. This CDR3 is 19 amino acids long. The V gene's germline CDR1 is MGHDK and CDR2 SYGVNS.

This clonotype was observed at least ten times. Written as DNA, the CDR3 is TGCAGCGCTGGAACAGGGATTCACTATGGCTACACCTTC. It codes for CSAGTGIHYGYTF. V is TRBV29-1 and J is TRBJ1-2, with D perhaps TRBD1 (6 bases). The length of the CDR3 is 13 residues. V was clipped by 7 bases and J by 3 bases, with 15 bases between them. The V gene's germline CDR1 is SQVTM and CDR2 ANQGSEA.

J is TRBJ2-1 and V is TRBV5-1; either TRBD1 or TRBD2 may supply D (5 bases each). Germline V gives CDR1 SGHRS, CDR2 YFSETQ. Between the trimmed V and J ends, which lost 3 bases and 5 bases, there was a span of 12 bases. The CDR3 has 14 residues. The CDR3 is CASSWGNRDNEQFF. The DNA for the CDR3 is TGCGCCAGCAGCTGGGGGAATAGGGACAATGAGCAGTTCTTC.

V usage is TRBV7-9 and J usage is TRBJ2-3, with 8 bases aligning to TRBD1. This CDR3 contains 19 residues. The germline gives CDR1 SEHNR, CDR2 FQNEAQ (reference sequence). With V trimmed by 5 bases and J by 6 bases, 22 bases remained unmatched. The CDR3 region has the DNA TGTGCCAGCAGCCGCCCGCTCGACAGGGGTGGGTTTCTGGCCGATACGCAGTATTTT. Translated, it gives CASSRPLDRGGFLADTQYF. Full variable domain (remainder filled in from reference TRBV7-9 and TRBJ2-3): DTGVSQNPRHKITKRGQNVTFRCDPISEHNRLYWYRQTLGQGPEFLTYFQNEAQLEKSRLLSDRFSAERPKGSFSTLEIQRTEQGDSAMYLCASSRPLDRGGFLADTQYFGPGTRLTVL.

This clonotype was picked up a small number of times. The chain has TRBV7-2 and TRBJ2-5, with D perhaps matching TRBD2 (5 bases). This CDR3 spans 14 amino acids. The V end lost 3 bases, the J end lost 4 bases, and 12 bases lay between the germline ends. Looked up from germline, CDR1 is SGHTA and CDR2 is FQGNSA. The CDR3: CASSLESGRETQYF. The CDR3 coding sequence is TGTGCCAGCAGCTTGGAGTCGGGGAGAGAGACCCAGTACTTC.

V is TRBV20-1 and J is TRBJ2-1, with 7 bases that match TRBD2. Germline V gene sequence: CDR1 DFQATT, CDR2 SNEGSKA (reference sequence). Germline trimming cut 5 bases from V and 9 bases from J; bases unmatched to any gene: 7. The length of the CDR3 is 12 residues. The CDR3 spells CSAREASTEQFF. CDR3 in DNA: TGCAGTGCTCGGGAGGCTAGTACTGAGCAGTTCTTC.

The chain carries TRBV2 and TRBJ1-5; D remains unclear. The V gene lost 2 bases and the J gene lost 2 bases, with 4 bases spanning the gap. CDR3 length: 13 amino acids. Germline CDR1 is SNHLY and CDR2 is FYNNEI. This CDR3 is CASSERRNQPQHF. The CDR3 DNA reads as TGTGCCAGCAGTGAACGCCGCAATCAGCCCCAGCATTTT.

The table lists this clonotype with many counts. The chain carries TRBV5-1 and TRBJ2-1; 9 bases align to TRBD2. In germline, CDR1 is SGHRS, CDR2 YFSETQ. The J segment lost 0 bases and the V segment lost 5 bases, leaving 9 bases of the junction unmatched. This CDR3 has 17 amino acids. The CDR3, as DNA: TGCGCCAGCAGTCGAGAAGCGGGGGGCCCCTCCTACAATGAGCAGTTCTTC. It is translated as CASSREAGGPSYNEQFF. Filled out from reference TRBV5-1 and TRBJ2-1, the complete variable domain reads KAGVTQTPRYLIKTRGQQVTLSCSPISGHRSVSWYQQTPGQGLQFLFEYFSETQRNKGNFPGRFSGRQFSNSRSEMNVSTLELGDSALYLCASSREAGGPSYNEQFFGPGTRLTVL.